The clone carrying this T cell receptor (beta chain) occurred a few times. The data were taken from a study of response to subunit inactivated influenza vaccine. The V gene lost 3 bases and the J gene lost 9 bases, with 12 bases spanning the gap. The CDR3 has 12 residues. One entry per CDR3 protein, called by TCRdb with MiXCR from the RT-PCR reads. The sample has about 540,000 distinct CDR3 sequences; around 25% are singletons. These data are also associated with another study on T cells expressing NK-cell markers. From that second work: Making the TCR beta cDNA relied on 5'RACE template switching with UMIs.

The material sequenced was CD4+ T cells sorted from PBMCs, taken 11 to 12 days after vaccination. The sequence came from a man in his fifties or sixties who received an inactivated influenza vaccine. This rearrangement joins TRBV12-3 or TRBV12-4 to TRBJ2-7, with D unclear. CDR3 DNA sequence: TGTGCCAGCAGTTTGGGTAGCAGTGTGCAGTACTTC. Its translation: CASSLGSSVQYF.